This T cell receptor (beta chain) was obtained from a study of shared clonotypes between healthy human individuals. Deep level was the assay's run setting. Method: immunoSEQ multiplex PCR; TCRdb's copy keeps in-frame clones and lacks some. The table shows a few hundred thousand clones, with 96% occurring only once. CD8 memory pooled CD45RO+ cells and CCR7-negative CD45RA+ TemRA cells. The CDR3 covers 15 residues. J lost 0 bases, V lost 2 bases, and 2 bases had no gene match. CDR1 is WSHSY and CDR2 is SAAADI in the germline V gene. The receptor was isolated from a man in his thirties or forties in good health. The J gene is TRBJ2-7, the V gene TRBV10-2, with 9 bases fitting TRBD1. The specimen sequenced was memory CD8+ T cells sorted from blood. Subset described: CD45RO+ cells pooled with CCR7-negative TemRA cells. The CDR3: CASSEGGQGSYEQYF. CDR3 in DNA: TGCGCCAGCAGTGAGGGGGGACAGGGCTCCTACGAGCAGTACTTC.